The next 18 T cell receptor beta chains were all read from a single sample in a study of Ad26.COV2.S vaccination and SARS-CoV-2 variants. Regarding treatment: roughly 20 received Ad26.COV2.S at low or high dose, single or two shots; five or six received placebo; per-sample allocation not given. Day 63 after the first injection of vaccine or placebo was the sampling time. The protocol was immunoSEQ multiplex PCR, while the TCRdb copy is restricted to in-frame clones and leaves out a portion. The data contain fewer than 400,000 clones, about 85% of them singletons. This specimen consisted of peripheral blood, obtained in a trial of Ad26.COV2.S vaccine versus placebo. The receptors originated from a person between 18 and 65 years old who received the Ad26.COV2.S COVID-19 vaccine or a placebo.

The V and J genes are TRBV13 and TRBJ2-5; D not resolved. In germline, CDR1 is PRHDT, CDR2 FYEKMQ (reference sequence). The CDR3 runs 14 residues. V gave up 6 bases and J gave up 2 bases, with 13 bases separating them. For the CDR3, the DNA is TGTGCCAGCAGGTCCAGAATCCGGCAAGAGACCCAGTACTTC. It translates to CASRSRIRQETQYF.

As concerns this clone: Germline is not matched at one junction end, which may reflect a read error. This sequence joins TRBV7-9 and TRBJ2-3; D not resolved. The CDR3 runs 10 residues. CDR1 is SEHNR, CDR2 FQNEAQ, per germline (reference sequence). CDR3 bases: TGTGCCAGCAGCCCTTCCGCGCATTATTTT. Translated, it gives CASSPSAHYF.

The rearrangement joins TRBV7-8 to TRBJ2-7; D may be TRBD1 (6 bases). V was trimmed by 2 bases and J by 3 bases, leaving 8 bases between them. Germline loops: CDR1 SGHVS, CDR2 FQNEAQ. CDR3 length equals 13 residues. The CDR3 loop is CASSLQGGYEQYF. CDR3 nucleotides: TGTGCCAGCAGCTTACAAGGGGGCTACGAGCAGTACTTC.

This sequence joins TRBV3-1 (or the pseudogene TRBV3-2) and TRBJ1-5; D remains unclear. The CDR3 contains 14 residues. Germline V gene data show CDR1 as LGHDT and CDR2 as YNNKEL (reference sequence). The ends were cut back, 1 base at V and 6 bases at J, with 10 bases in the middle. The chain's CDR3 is CASSQGHSTQPQHF. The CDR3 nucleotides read TGTGCCAGCAGCCAAGGACACTCAACTCAGCCCCAGCATTTT.

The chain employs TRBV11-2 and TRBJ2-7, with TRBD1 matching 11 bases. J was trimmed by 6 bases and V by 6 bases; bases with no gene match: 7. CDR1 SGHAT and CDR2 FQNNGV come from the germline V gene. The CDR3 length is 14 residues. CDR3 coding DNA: TGTGCCAGCAGGCTTGGGACAGGGGGGCGCGAGCAGTACTTC. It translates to CASRLGTGGREQYF.

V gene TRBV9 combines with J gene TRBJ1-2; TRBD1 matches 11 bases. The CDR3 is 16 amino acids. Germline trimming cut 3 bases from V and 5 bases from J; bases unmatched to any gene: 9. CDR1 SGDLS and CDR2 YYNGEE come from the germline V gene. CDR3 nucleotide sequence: TGTGCCAGCAGCGCGGGACAGGGGGGAGCTGGATATGGCTACACCTTC. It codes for CASSAGQGGAGYGYTF.

The DNA for the CDR3 is TGTGCCTGGACCTTGCCGCGACCGAGCTCTGGAAACACCATATATTTT. Translating it yields CAWTLPRPSSGNTIYF. V and J are TRBV30 and TRBJ1-3; D call uncertain. In germline, CDR1 is GTSNPN, CDR2 SVGIG (reference sequence). Trimming pared 4 bases from V and 0 bases from J, leaving 16 bases between. CDR3 length: 16 amino acids.

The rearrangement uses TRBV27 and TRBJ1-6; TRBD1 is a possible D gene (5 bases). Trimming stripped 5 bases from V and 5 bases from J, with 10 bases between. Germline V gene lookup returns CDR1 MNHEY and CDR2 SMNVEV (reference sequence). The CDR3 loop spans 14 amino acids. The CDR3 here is CASSPGRHNSPLHF. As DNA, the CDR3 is TGTGCCAGCAGTCCGGGACGGCATAATTCACCCCTCCACTTT.

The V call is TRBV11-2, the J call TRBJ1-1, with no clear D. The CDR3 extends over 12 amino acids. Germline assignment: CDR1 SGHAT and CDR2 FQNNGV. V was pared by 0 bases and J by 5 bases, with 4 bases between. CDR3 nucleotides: TGTGCCAGCAGCTTAGAGAGGACTGAAGCTTTCTTT. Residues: CASSLERTEAFF.

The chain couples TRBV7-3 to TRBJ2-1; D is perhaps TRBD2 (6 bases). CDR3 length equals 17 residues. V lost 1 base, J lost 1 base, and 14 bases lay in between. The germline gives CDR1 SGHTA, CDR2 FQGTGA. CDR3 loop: CASSLMRAGPSYNEQFF. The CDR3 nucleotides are TGTGCCAGCAGCTTAATGCGAGCGGGTCCTTCCTACAATGAGCAGTTCTTC.

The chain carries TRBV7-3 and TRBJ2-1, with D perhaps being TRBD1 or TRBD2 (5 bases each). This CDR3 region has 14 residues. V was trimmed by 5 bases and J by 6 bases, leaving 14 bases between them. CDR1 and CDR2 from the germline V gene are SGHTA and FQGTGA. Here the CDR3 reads CASSLSGTSNEQFF. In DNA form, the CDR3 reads TGTGCCAGCAGCCTATCCGGGACCAGCAATGAGCAGTTCTTC.

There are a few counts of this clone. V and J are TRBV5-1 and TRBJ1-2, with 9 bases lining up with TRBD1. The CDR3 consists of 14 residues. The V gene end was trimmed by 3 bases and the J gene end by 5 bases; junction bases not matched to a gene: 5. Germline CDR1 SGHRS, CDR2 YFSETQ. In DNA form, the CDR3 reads TGCGCCAGCAGCTCCCTTGGGACAGGGTATGGCTACACCTTC. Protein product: CASSSLGTGYGYTF.

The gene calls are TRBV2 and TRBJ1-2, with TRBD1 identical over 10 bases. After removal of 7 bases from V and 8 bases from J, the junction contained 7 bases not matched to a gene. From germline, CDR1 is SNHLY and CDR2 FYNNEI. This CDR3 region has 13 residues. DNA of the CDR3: TGTGCCAGCACCCGGGACAGGGGCAGGGGCTACACCTTC. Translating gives CASTRDRGRGYTF.

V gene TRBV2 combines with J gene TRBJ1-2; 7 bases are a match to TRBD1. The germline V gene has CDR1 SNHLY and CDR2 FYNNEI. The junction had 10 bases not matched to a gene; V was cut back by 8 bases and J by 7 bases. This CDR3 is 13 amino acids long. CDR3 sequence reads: CASVRSTGLGYTF. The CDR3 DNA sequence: TGTGCCAGCGTCCGATCGACAGGGCTTGGCTACACCTTC.

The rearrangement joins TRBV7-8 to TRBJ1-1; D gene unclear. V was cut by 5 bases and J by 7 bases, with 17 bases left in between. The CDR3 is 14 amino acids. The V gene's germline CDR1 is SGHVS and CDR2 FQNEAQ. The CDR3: CASSPGGTPLEAFF. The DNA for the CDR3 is TGTGCCAGCAGCCCCGGCGGCACACCCCTTGAAGCTTTCTTT. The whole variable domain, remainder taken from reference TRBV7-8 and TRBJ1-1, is GAGVSQSPRYKVAKRGQDVALRCDPISGHVSLFWYQQALGQGPEFLTYFQNEAQLDKSGLPSDRFFAERPEGSVSTLKIQRTQQEDSAVYLCASSPGGTPLEAFFGQGTRLTVV.

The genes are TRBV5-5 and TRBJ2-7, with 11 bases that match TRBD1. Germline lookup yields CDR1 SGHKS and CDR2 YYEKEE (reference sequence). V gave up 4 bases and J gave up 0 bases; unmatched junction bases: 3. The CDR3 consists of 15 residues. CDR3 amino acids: CASSGGTGGSYEQYF. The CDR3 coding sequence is TGTGCCAGCAGCGGGGGGACAGGGGGCTCCTACGAGCAGTACTTC.

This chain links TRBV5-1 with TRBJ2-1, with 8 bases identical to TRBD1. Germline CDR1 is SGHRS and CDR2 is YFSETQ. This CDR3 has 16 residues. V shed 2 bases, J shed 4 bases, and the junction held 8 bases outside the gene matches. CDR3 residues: CASSFLTGGLYNEQFF. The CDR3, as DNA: TGCGCCAGCAGCTTCCTAACAGGGGGTTTATACAATGAGCAGTTCTTC.

The CDR3 region has the DNA TGTGCCAGCAGCTCGGGACTAGCGAATGAGCAGTTCTTC. Translating gives CASSSGLANEQFF. J is TRBJ2-1 and V is TRBV7-3, with 10 bases fitting TRBD2. Germline V gene sequence: CDR1 SGHTA, CDR2 FQGTGA. The V segment lost 4 bases and the J segment 7 bases; nucleotides outside the gene matches: 1. The CDR3 has 13 residues. The full variable domain, rest sourced from reference TRBV7-3 and TRBJ2-1, is GAGVSQTPSNKVTEKGKYVELRCDPISGHTALYWYRQSLGQGPEFLIYFQGTGAADDSGLPNDRFFAVRPEGSVSTLKIQRTERGDSAVYLCASSSGLANEQFFGPGTRLTVL.